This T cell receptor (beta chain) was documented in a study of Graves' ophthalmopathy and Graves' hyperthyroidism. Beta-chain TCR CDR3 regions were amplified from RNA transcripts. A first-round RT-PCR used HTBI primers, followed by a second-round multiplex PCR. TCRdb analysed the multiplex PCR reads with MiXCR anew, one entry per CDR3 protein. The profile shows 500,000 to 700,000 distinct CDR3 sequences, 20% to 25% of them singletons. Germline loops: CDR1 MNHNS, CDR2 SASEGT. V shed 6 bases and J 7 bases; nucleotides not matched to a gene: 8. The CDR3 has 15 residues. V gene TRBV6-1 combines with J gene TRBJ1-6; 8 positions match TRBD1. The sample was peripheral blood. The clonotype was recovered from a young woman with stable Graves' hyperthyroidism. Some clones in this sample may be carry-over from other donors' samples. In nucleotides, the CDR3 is TGTGCCAGCAGATGGACAGGGCCTCAAAATTCACCCCTCCACTTT. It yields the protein CASRWTGPQNSPLHF.